This T cell receptor (beta chain) was identified during a study of patients and donors after allogeneic stem cell transplantation (dated by TCRdb to 2019 to 2021). The library was made by RT-PCR. Sequencing relied on a NextSeq 550. Through fastp at Q25 and MiXCR, TCRdb rebuilt clones from the public reads, retaining in-frame beta chains. Every distinct CDR3 protein forms one entry, paired with its most common genes and DNA. Counted in this sample were some 960,000 distinct CDR3 sequences; roughly 18% of them appeared once. About 6% of the sample lies in the top ten. On this clonotype itself: Its binding antigen is unknown. Per-base quality was not reported, and no clone a single base away is much larger than it.

The germline V gene yields SGHVS for CDR1 and FNYEAQ for CDR2. The CDR3 contains 16 residues, cysteine and phenylalanine counted. Just the 48-base CDR3 DNA is kept, in frame starting at base 1. The germline V and J ends show losses of 4 bases and 8 bases respectively, and no gene match explains 11 bases of the junction. The sequenced sample was blood, either unsorted or a sorted T cell fraction (not recorded which). The clonotype originates from a human donor who was either an allogeneic HSCT recipient or a stem cell or donor lymphocyte infusion donor (not recorded which). It is not recorded whose cells these are; they may come from a transplant donor. The receptor chain draws on TRBV7-6 and TRBJ2-1; 10 nucleotides in the junction match TRBD2. The DNA sequence is given as TGTGCCAGCAGCTCCCAACCCGGGACTAGCGATCATGAGCAGTTCTTC. Translation gives CASSSQPGTSDHEQFF.